Each of the 32 T cell receptor beta chains below was sequenced from the same sample in a study of regulatory T cells in long-lasting Graves disease. Specified time point: newly diagnosed GD, antithyroid drugs for less than 3 months. Researchers made the TCR library from RNA that was extracted from PBMCs. Arm-PCR with iRepertoire HTBI primers amplified the CDR3 regions for these TCR beta libraries. Using its own MiXCR run on the multiplex PCR reads, TCRdb lists one record per CDR3 protein. The repertoire holds 350,000 to 500,000 distinct CDR3 sequences, with 16% as singletons. This sample was also put to use in a study of T cells in Graves' hyperthyroidism and ophthalmopathy.

The sequences come from peripheral blood mononuclear cells (PBMCs), collected at new diagnosis, from a patient treated with antithyroid drugs. These receptors originate from a woman between 18 and 29 years old with Graves disease.

Notes on this clonotype: Possible read error: a much larger clone is one base away. V and J are TRBV28 and TRBJ1-1, with TRBD1 matching 8 bases. The length of the CDR3 is 17 residues. Germline V gives CDR1 MDHEN, CDR2 SYDVKM. The CDR3 DNA reads as TGTGCCAGCAGTTTATGGGCAGGGGGCCTTATGAACACTGAAGCTTCCTTT. Protein: CASSLWAGGLMNTEASF.

This clonotype came up a few times. The chain is built from TRBV6-2 or TRBV6-3 and TRBJ2-5; 16 positions agree with TRBD2. The CDR3 covers 19 residues. J lost 5 bases, V lost 5 bases, and 14 bases had no gene match. Germline V gives CDR1 MNHEY, CDR2 SVGEGT. In nucleotides, the CDR3 is TGTGCCAGCAGTAAACGACCCCCGGGACTAGCGGGAGGGCAGGAGACCCAGTACTTC. The encoded protein is CASSKRPPGLAGGQETQYF.

This chain connects TRBV12-3 or TRBV12-4 to TRBJ2-3; 10 nucleotides align to TRBD1. V was pared by 5 bases and J by 4 bases, with 3 bases of the junction left unmatched. The CDR3 has 14 residues. Here the CDR3 reads CASSRGQGPDTQYF. As DNA, the CDR3 is TGTGCCAGCAGTCGGGGACAGGGGCCAGATACGCAGTATTTT.

The V gene is TRBV7-2, the J gene TRBJ2-7; the D is unclear. V was shortened by 4 bases and J by 0 bases, with 13 bases between the two germline ends. Per germline, CDR1 SGHTA and CDR2 FQGNSA. The CDR3 is 15 amino acids. As DNA, the CDR3 is TGTGCCAGCAGCTCCCCCCGAGTAAGCTCCTACGAGCAGTACTTC. Translation: CASSSPRVSSYEQYF.

This clonotype was seen many times. This chain joins TRBV28 and TRBJ2-7, with 9 positions matching TRBD2. Germline CDR1 reads MDHEN; CDR2 reads SYDVKM. CDR3 length: 15 amino acids. The V and J ends lost 5 bases and 3 bases, in that order; junction bases with no gene match: 8. The CDR3 DNA reads TGTGCCAGCAGTCCACAAGCGGGAGGAATCTACGAGCAGTACTTC. Translation gives CASSPQAGGIYEQYF.

Many counts were recorded for this clonotype. The chain uses TRBV3-1 and TRBJ2-1, with TRBD2 matching over 8 bases. CDR1 and CDR2 from the germline V gene are LGHDT and YNNKEL (reference sequence). The CDR3 covers 17 residues. V dropped 3 bases and J dropped 5; count of bases not matched to a gene: 12. DNA for the CDR3: TGTGCCAGCAGCCACATTGGACTAGCCGATGTGGACAATGAGCAGTTCTTC. It translates to CASSHIGLADVDNEQFF.

The chain is built from TRBV5-4 and TRBJ2-3, with no clear D. V lost 4 bases to trimming and J lost 2 bases, with 11 bases between them. The germline CDR1 and CDR2 sequences are SGHNT and YYREEE (reference sequence). The CDR3 is 14 residues long. The CDR3 sequence is CASSIHGSTDTQYF. The DNA for the CDR3 is TGTGCCAGCAGCATTCACGGGTCCACAGATACGCAGTATTTT.

Many counts were recorded for this clonotype. V usage is TRBV15 and J usage is TRBJ2-1; 8 bases line up with TRBD2. This CDR3 is 16 amino acids long. V dropped 5 bases and J dropped 0; count of bases not matched to a gene: 6. Germline CDR1 reads LNHNV; CDR2 reads YYDKDF (reference sequence). The CDR3 bases are TGTGCCACCAGCGGTAGCGGGACAAGCTCCTACAATGAGCAGTTCTTC. Translation gives CATSGSGTSSYNEQFF.

This clonotype was recorded only once. The J gene is TRBJ1-5, the V gene TRBV7-9; a weak D match, TRBD1 (5 bases). This CDR3 spans 12 amino acids. Per the germline V gene, CDR1 is SEHNR and CDR2 is FQNEAQ (reference sequence). Trimming took 7 bases from V and 5 from J, leaving 9 bases between them. The CDR3: CASTSGHQPQHF. The CDR3 coding sequence is TGTGCCAGCACCTCAGGGCATCAGCCCCAGCATTTT.

This clonotype showed up many times. V is TRBV6-1 and J is TRBJ2-7; 8 nucleotides match TRBD2. This CDR3 comprises 14 residues. Germline loops: CDR1 MNHNS, CDR2 SASEGT. V shed 1 base, J shed 4 bases, and the junction held 3 bases outside the gene matches. The CDR3 nucleotides are TGTGCCAGCAGTGAAGGGGCGGGAGGATACGAGCAGTACTTC. This sequence encodes CASSEGAGGYEQYF.

The chain joins TRBV7-6 to TRBJ2-1; 11 nucleotides agree with TRBD1. The V gene's germline CDR1 is SGHVS and CDR2 FNYEAQ. Losses at the gene ends were 3 bases for V and 8 bases for J; bases not matched to a gene: 9. This CDR3 has 16 amino acids. The CDR3 sequence: CASSFRTGGVGYEQFF. The CDR3 DNA sequence: TGTGCCAGCAGCTTCCGGACAGGGGGCGTGGGGTATGAGCAGTTCTTC.

This clonotype was counted ten times or more. The V and J genes are TRBV28 and TRBJ1-2; D uncertain. CDR1 is MDHEN, CDR2 SYDVKM, per germline. The CDR3 is made up of 13 amino acids. V was pared by 3 bases and J by 4 bases, with 9 bases between. CDR3 bases: TGTGCCAGCAGTTTCGCGGCATCCTATGGCTACACCTTC. Its translation: CASSFAASYGYTF.

This clonotype was observed many times. The chain couples TRBV3-1 to TRBJ2-3; no clear D. From germline, CDR1 is LGHDT and CDR2 YNNKEL (reference sequence). Trimming shortened V by 3 bases and J by 9 bases, and 10 bases separated the two germline ends. The CDR3 extends over 12 amino acids. CDR3 bases: TGTGCCAGCAGCCATACGTCGGACACGCAGTATTTT. Its protein product is CASSHTSDTQYF.

The sample holds many counts of this clonotype. V usage is TRBV27 and J usage is TRBJ2-7; no definite D call. The CDR3 covers 15 residues. V was cut by 3 bases and J by 0 bases, with 12 bases left in between. CDR1 MNHEY and CDR2 SMNVEV come from the germline V gene (reference sequence). DNA for the CDR3: TGTGCCAGCAGTTTCGGATATGACGGCTCCTACGAGCAGTACTTC. Translation: CASSFGYDGSYEQYF.

This clonotype has a handful of counts. CDR3 in DNA: TGTGCCAGCAGTTTGGCAGGCCCGGGAACCGGGGAGCTGTTTTTT. Protein product: CASSLAGPGTGELFF. The chain couples TRBV27 to TRBJ2-2; tentative D call: TRBD2 (5 bases). The germline V gene has CDR1 MNHEY and CDR2 SMNVEV (reference sequence). V gave up 3 bases and J gave up 5 bases, with 13 bases separating them. The CDR3 is 15 residues long.

This clonotype appeared many times. The V call is TRBV2, the J call TRBJ2-1; tentative D call: TRBD2 (6 bases). Trimming cost V 1 base and J 0 bases, with 10 bases left between them. This CDR3 is 16 amino acids long. Germline assignment: CDR1 SNHLY and CDR2 FYNNEI. The CDR3 is CASSEVSGSSYNEQFF. The CDR3 DNA sequence: TGTGCCAGCAGTGAAGTTAGCGGCAGCTCCTACAATGAGCAGTTCTTC.

This clonotype was detected many times. The rearrangement links TRBV27 to TRBJ2-1, with a weak D call TRBD2 (6 bases). Trimming took 6 bases from V and 0 from J, leaving 18 bases between them. This CDR3 has 17 amino acids. Germline V lookup: CDR1 MNHEY, CDR2 SMNVEV (reference sequence). The DNA of the CDR3 is TGTGCCAGCAGCCGGTGGGCTAGCGTGAGCTCCTACAATGAGCAGTTCTTC. Encoded protein: CASSRWASVSSYNEQFF.

This clonotype was observed many times. The genes are TRBV2 and TRBJ1-5; possible D gene TRBD1, 5 bases. Germline lookup yields CDR1 SNHLY and CDR2 FYNNEI. Deletions cut 5 bases from V and 0 bases from J, with 11 bases between. The CDR3 has 15 amino acids. CDR3 in amino acids: CASSSLGGSNQPQHF. The CDR3 DNA sequence: TGTGCCAGCAGTAGTCTGGGGGGTAGCAATCAGCCCCAGCATTTT.

The chain couples TRBV10-1 to TRBJ2-1; 7 positions agree with TRBD2. CDR1 and CDR2 from the germline V gene are WNHNN and SYGVQD (reference sequence). The CDR3 spans 16 residues. J lost 7 bases, V lost 0 bases, and 9 bases had no gene match. The CDR3 region has the DNA TGCGCCAGCAGTGAGTCAGGTGGGAGGGCCGCAAATGAGCAGTTCTTC. Residues: CASSESGGRAANEQFF.

In this sample, this clonotype turned up a few times. The V call is TRBV5-4, the J call TRBJ2-3; D unresolved. The germline gives CDR1 SGHNT, CDR2 YYREEE (reference sequence). CDR3 length: 12 residues. The V gene lost 1 base and the J gene lost 5 bases, with 5 bases spanning the gap. CDR3 DNA sequence: TGTGCCAGCAGCTTGAGGAAAGATACGCAGTATTTT. It codes for CASSLRKDTQYF.

This clonotype was detected many times. The rearrangement links TRBV7-9 to TRBJ2-5; no definite D call. This CDR3 is built from 14 residues. V was pared by 2 bases and J by 3 bases, with 10 bases between. Germline CDR1 and CDR2: SEHNR and FQNEAQ (reference sequence). The CDR3 protein is CASSLMGTEETQYF. In DNA, the CDR3 is TGTGCCAGCAGCTTAATGGGTACAGAAGAGACCCAGTACTTC. The full variable domain, in which reference TRBV7-9 and TRBJ2-5 provide the parts outside the CDR3, is DTGVSQNPRHKITKRGQNVTFRCDPISEHNRLYWYRQTLGQGPEFLTYFQNEAQLEKSRLLSDRFSAERPKGSFSTLEIQRTEQGDSAMYLCASSLMGTEETQYFGPGTRLLVL.

This clonotype was picked up many times. V gene TRBV20-1 combines with J gene TRBJ2-2; TRBD2 matches at 8 bases. Trimming took 5 bases from V and 2 from J; bases not matched to a gene: 7. The CDR3 is 15 amino acids. Germline V gives CDR1 DFQATT, CDR2 SNEGSKA (reference sequence). The CDR3 region has the DNA TGCAGTGCTGGACGGACTAGCACCAACACCGGGGAGCTGTTTTTT. Its protein product is CSAGRTSTNTGELFF.

The chain uses TRBV7-2 and TRBJ1-4; no reliable D call. V lost 5 bases and J lost 8, with 12 bases in between. The CDR3 runs 13 residues. Germline CDR1 reads SGHTA; CDR2 reads FQGNSA. The CDR3 sequence is CASSLGEPEKLFF. In DNA form, the CDR3 reads TGTGCCAGCAGCCTTGGAGAGCCGGAAAAACTGTTTTTT.

This chain uses TRBV5-5 with TRBJ1-6; D may be TRBD1 (6 bases). Germline values: CDR1 SGHKS, CDR2 YYEKEE (reference sequence). This CDR3 has 15 residues. V lost 3 bases and J lost 7, with 14 bases in between. CDR3 in DNA: TGTGCCAGCAGCTCCCAGGGGTTTTGGAATTCACCCCTCCACTTT. This encodes CASSSQGFWNSPLHF.

In its sample, this clonotype was seen a few times. The chain carries TRBV25-1 and TRBJ2-2; D is tentatively TRBD1 or TRBD2 (6 bases each). Germline CDR1 and CDR2: MGHDK and SYGVNS. The CDR3 spans 14 residues. Trimming pared 8 bases from V and 0 bases from J, leaving 10 bases between. Here the CDR3 reads CASGGPTNTGELFF. CDR3 sequence (DNA): TGTGCCAGCGGGGGGCCTACGAACACCGGGGAGCTGTTTTTT. Full variable domain (outside the CDR3, taken from reference TRBV25-1 and TRBJ2-2): EADIYQTPRYLVIGTGKKITLECSQTMGHDKMYWYQQDPGMELHLIHYSYGVNSTEKGDLSSESTVSRIRTEHFPLTLESARPSHTSQYLCASGGPTNTGELFFGEGSRLTVL.

This clonotype was seen repeatedly, ten times or more. The V and J genes are TRBV12-3 or TRBV12-4 and TRBJ1-1; weak D call: TRBD1 (6 bases). The ends were cut back, 7 bases at V and 5 bases at J, with 17 bases in the middle. CDR3 size: 14 residues. The CDR3 DNA reads TGTGCCAGCACCCCCGGGGGCCAGGCGACTGAAGCTTTCTTT. It specifies CASTPGGQATEAFF.

CDR3 loop: CASSLRGAEQFF. CDR3 DNA: TGTGCCAGCAGTTTACGAGGGGCTGAGCAGTTCTTC. J is TRBJ2-1 and V is TRBV28; the D call may be TRBD1 or TRBD2 (5 bases each). This CDR3 is 12 amino acids long. V lost 2 bases to trimming and J lost 9 bases, with 8 bases between them. Germline V CDR1 and CDR2: MDHEN, SYDVKM.

This clonotype was observed many times. V and J are TRBV30 and TRBJ2-2; TRBD2 agrees at 7 bases. The CDR3 totals 12 residues. Trimming cost V 6 bases and J 8 bases; bases outside gene matches: 6. Germline CDR1 is GTSNPN and CDR2 is SVGIG (reference sequence). CDR3 DNA: TGTGCCTGCGTACTAGCGCTGGGGGAGCTGTTTTTT. Translating gives CACVLALGELFF. The full variable domain, its missing parts supplied by reference TRBV30 and TRBJ2-2, is SQTIHQWPATLVQPVGSPLSLECTVEGTSNPNLYWYRQAAGRGLQLLFYSVGIGQISSEVPQNLSASRPQDRQFILSSKKLLLSDSGFYLCACVLALGELFFGEGSRLTVL.

The rearrangement uses TRBV5-6 and TRBJ2-6; D is tentatively TRBD1 or TRBD2 (5 bases each). The CDR3 totals 16 residues. Germline V CDR1 and CDR2: SGHDT, YYEEEE. The V end was cut by 0 bases, the J end by 0 bases, with 7 bases between. This CDR3 reads CASSLGGFSGANVLTF. The CDR3 nucleotides read TGTGCCAGCAGCTTGGGGGGGTTCTCTGGGGCCAACGTCCTGACTTTC. Combining the CDR3 with reference TRBV5-6 and TRBJ2-6 gives the whole variable domain DAGVTQSPTHLIKTRGQQVTLRCSPKSGHDTVSWYQQALGQGPQFIFQYYEEEERQRGNFPDRFSGHQFPNYSSELNVNALLLGDSALYLCASSLGGFSGANVLTFGAGSRLTVL.

The V and J genes are TRBV5-8 and TRBJ2-1, with D possibly TRBD1 on 5 matching bases. V was clipped by 0 bases and J by 7 bases, with 11 bases between them. Germline V gene lookup returns CDR1 SGHTS and CDR2 YDEGEE. The CDR3 consists of 14 residues. The CDR3 loop reads CASSLADSLNEQFF. The CDR3 DNA reads as TGTGCCAGCAGCTTGGCCGACAGTTTAAATGAGCAGTTCTTC.

The chain is built from TRBV3-1 and TRBJ2-7, with TRBD1 matching over 8 bases. Looked up from germline, CDR1 is LGHDT and CDR2 is YNNKEL (reference sequence). V shed 3 bases and J 7 bases; nucleotides not matched to a gene: 14. CDR3 length: 16 residues. The CDR3 region is CASSQKTGTGAEEQYF. CDR3 coding DNA: TGTGCCAGCAGCCAGAAAACCGGGACAGGAGCTGAGGAGCAGTACTTC.

As concerns this clonotype: A much larger clone differs from this one at a single base, so this may be a read error. The chain joins TRBV3-1 to TRBJ2-1, with D maybe TRBD2 (6 bases). Germline CDR1 LGHDT, CDR2 YNNKEL (reference sequence). The CDR3 consists of 17 residues. Trimming stripped 1 base from V and 9 bases from J, with 22 bases between. CDR3 sequence (DNA): TGTGCCAGCAGCCAAGTTGGTGGGAGGTCAGGAAGGAGTGAGCAGTTCTTC. Translating gives CASSQVGGRSGRSEQFF.